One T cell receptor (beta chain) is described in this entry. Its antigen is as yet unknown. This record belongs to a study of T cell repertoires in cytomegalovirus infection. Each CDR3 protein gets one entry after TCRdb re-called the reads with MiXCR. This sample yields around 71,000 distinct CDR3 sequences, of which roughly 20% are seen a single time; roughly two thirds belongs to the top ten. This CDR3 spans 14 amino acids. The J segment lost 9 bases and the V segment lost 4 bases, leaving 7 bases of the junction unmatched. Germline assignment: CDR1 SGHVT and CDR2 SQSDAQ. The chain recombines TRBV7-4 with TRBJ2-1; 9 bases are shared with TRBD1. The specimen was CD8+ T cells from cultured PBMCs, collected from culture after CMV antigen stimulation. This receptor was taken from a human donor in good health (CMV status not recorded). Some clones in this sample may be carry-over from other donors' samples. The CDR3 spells CASSWRQGVGEQFF. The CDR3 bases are TGTGCCAGCAGCTGGAGACAGGGGGTGGGTGAGCAGTTCTTC.